These T cell receptor beta chains were read from a single sample in a study of blood T cells in healthy people across ages. A single record per CDR3 protein comes from TCRdb applying MiXCR to the 5' RACE reads. Of more than 1 million distinct CDR3 sequences in the sample, 40% to 45% are singletons; the top ten hold about 19%. The specimen sequenced was blood. The source of these receptors is a woman aged 55-69 years in good health. Each CDR3 is given with its conserved first and last residue. Fields, in order: J gene, V gene, CDR3 protein.

J gene: -
V gene: TRBV12-3/TRBV12-4
CDR3 protein: CASSFDRDFETQYF

J gene: TRBJ2-1
V gene: TRBV5-1
CDR3 protein: CASSLAGLAGGSANEQFF

J gene: TRBJ1-6
V gene: TRBV5-1
CDR3 protein: CASSLDNRQSSYNSPLHF

J gene: TRBJ2-3
V gene: TRBV9
CDR3 protein: CASSVVPGAGDTQYF

J gene: TRBJ2-1
V gene: TRBV2
CDR3 protein: CASPVTSGNYNEQFF

J gene: TRBJ1-2
V gene: TRBV24-1
CDR3 protein: CATSDLIRANYGYTF

J gene: TRBJ2-5
V gene: TRBV12-3/TRBV12-4
CDR3 protein: CASSIWTGGANKLTETQYF

J gene: TRBJ2-7
V gene: TRBV20-1
CDR3 protein: CSARDRGISGRPYEQYF

J gene: TRBJ2-7
V gene: TRBV6-5
CDR3 protein: CASRALTVTYEQYF

J gene: TRBJ2-1
V gene: TRBV5-1
CDR3 protein: CASSFTPPTSGRVNEQFF

J gene: TRBJ2-7
V gene: TRBV2
CDR3 protein: CASRDSLALTYEQYF

J gene: TRBJ2-1
V gene: TRBV29-1
CDR3 protein: CSAWDMSSYNEQFF

J gene: TRBJ2-5
V gene: TRBV6-5
CDR3 protein: CASKGTGERNEQYF

J gene: -
V gene: TRBV6-5
CDR3 protein: CASSTGLRETQYF

J gene: TRBJ2-3
V gene: TRBV12-3/TRBV12-4
CDR3 protein: CASSTGLTDTQYF

J gene: TRBJ1-1
V gene: TRBV11-1
CDR3 protein: CASSLALRGNRDTEAFF

J gene: TRBJ2-6
V gene: TRBV3-1
CDR3 protein: CASSSDGSGANVLTF

J gene: TRBJ1-4
V gene: TRBV29-1
CDR3 protein: CSAAMGGANEKLFF

J gene: TRBJ2-7
V gene: TRBV20-1
CDR3 protein: CSASGPPVDEQYF

J gene: TRBJ2-4
V gene: TRBV5-1
CDR3 protein: CASSVGYGSKRTKNIQYF

J gene: TRBJ2-2
V gene: TRBV27
CDR3 protein: CASSLLTGSQIGELFF

J gene: TRBJ2-5
V gene: TRBV6-5
CDR3 protein: CASSDTGRRETQYF

J gene: TRBJ1-4
V gene: TRBV28
CDR3 protein: CASSLYRGPNEKLFF

J gene: TRBJ1-2
V gene: TRBV29-1
CDR3 protein: CSVEAGPGYGYTF

J gene: TRBJ2-3
V gene: TRBV2
CDR3 protein: CASNPVTSGRFGTQYF

J gene: TRBJ1-1
V gene: TRBV5-6
CDR3 protein: CASSLGGLGITEAFF

J gene: TRBJ2-5
V gene: TRBV7-3
CDR3 protein: CASSLIHSGSETQYF

J gene: TRBJ2-7
V gene: TRBV14
CDR3 protein: CASSQVQHGLAGGTRAYEQYF

J gene: TRBJ1-5
V gene: TRBV20-1
CDR3 protein: CSVPRGGSNQPQHF

J gene: TRBJ2-5
V gene: TRBV5-1
CDR3 protein: CASSVGLDEETQYF

J gene: TRBJ2-1
V gene: TRBV11-2
CDR3 protein: CASSLDLTSGRSPFF

J gene: TRBJ2-3
V gene: TRBV28
CDR3 protein: CASSFAGGADTQYF

J gene: TRBJ2-7
V gene: TRBV15
CDR3 protein: CATSPRDSSYEQYF

J gene: TRBJ1-5
V gene: TRBV2
CDR3 protein: CASNAGVSNQPQHF

J gene: TRBJ2-6
V gene: TRBV24-1
CDR3 protein: CATSPTDRYSGANVLTF

J gene: TRBJ2-7
V gene: TRBV5-6
CDR3 protein: CASSLFRAGRWSYEQYF

J gene: TRBJ2-2
V gene: TRBV29-1
CDR3 protein: CSVVISNGELFF

J gene: TRBJ2-1
V gene: TRBV15
CDR3 protein: CATSPTGGSSYNEQFF

J gene: TRBJ2-3
V gene: TRBV28
CDR3 protein: CASSLLAGGPGATQYF

J gene: TRBJ2-3
V gene: TRBV9
CDR3 protein: CASSVGSAPSTDTQYF

J gene: TRBJ2-3
V gene: TRBV2
CDR3 protein: CASRPGQRARTDTQYF

J gene: TRBJ2-5
V gene: TRBV11-1
CDR3 protein: CASSFGGADEQYF

J gene: TRBJ2-5
V gene: TRBV5-4
CDR3 protein: CASSFGTSQETQYF

J gene: TRBJ2-7
V gene: TRBV27
CDR3 protein: CAIKSGTGTEQYF

J gene: TRBJ2-1
V gene: TRBV3-1
CDR3 protein: CASSQAGQETQFF

J gene: -
V gene: TRBV12-3/TRBV12-4
CDR3 protein: CASSRGRGIGEQYF

J gene: TRBJ2-5
V gene: TRBV7-2
CDR3 protein: CASSLRQLQETQYF